This T cell receptor beta chain was obtained from a study of shared clonotypes between healthy human individuals (dated by TCRdb to the early 2020s). Broadly, across the study: The cohort included a few men and two women between 18 and 49 years of age. For each donor, three plates each were used for CD4 naive and CD4 memory, two plates were used for CD8 naive, and one plate was used for CD8 memory. To estimate repertoire size and how much clonotypes are shared between individuals, the study performed deep sequencing of blood TCR repertoires from roughly five healthy adults. Different laboratories and diverse techniques were used to prepare libraries and sequence TCR repertoires, to increase sequencing depth and limit assay-specific biases. Per donor, leukapheresis produced somewhere between about 0.85 and 9.5 billion PBMCs. Results and caveats for the whole study, not just this receptor: The small number of donors limited the genetic and exposure-history diversity represented. Estimated clonotype richness was generally larger for naive than for memory subsets. Higher generation probabilities were observed for clonotypes shared by all four sorted-subset donors than for non-shared clonotypes. Pairwise subsampling led to the expectation that sequencing depth would affect the degree of clonotype sharing among donors. Sampling was restricted to blood, and TCR repertoires in tissues likely differ from the TCR repertoires found in blood. Incomplete sequencing was indicated by rarefaction of sorted-subset datasets, despite the large sequencing depth. When a handful of donors were compared, the shared fraction of clonotypes was around 5% for naive CD4, 3.5% to 4% for naive CD8, about 2.4% for memory CD4, and 0.4% for memory CD8.

A word on this clone: Its antigen has not been determined. Per-base quality was not reported, and no clone a single base away is much larger than it.

Using the deep immunoSEQ assay, TCR CDR3 regions were amplified from genomic DNA by multiplex PCR. Extracted genomic DNA from each cell subset was spread evenly across all wells of several immunoSEQ 96-well plates, with each plate serving as a replicate. For sorted subsets, each replicate PCR was loaded with 200 to 250 ng genomic DNA, equivalent to 30,000 or so T cell genomes. Purified libraries were measured with a Qubit 3.0 fluorometer, size-checked on a Bioanalyzer 2100, and measured again with the KAPA Library Quantification kit. Every immunoSEQ 96-well plate was sequenced on a dedicated single-read 150-cycle Illumina NextSeq 550 flow cell. As for the original processing: Because the immunoSEQ output included only junctional sequences and no quality scores, the filtering could not be the same as the filtering used for full-length reads. To assign V/J genes and CDR3, sequences were annotated using PyIR, a Python wrapper for IgBLAST v1.9, with IMGT germline references. Reads with weak V/J assignments (E-value above 1e-6), missing CDR3, stop codons, out-of-frame junctions, or ambiguous translated residues were removed. V3J clonotypes were defined as sequences sharing the same inferred V gene, J gene, and CDR3 amino acid sequence. Percentage overlap between repertoires was computed as shared unique clonotypes divided by the size of the smaller repertoire. RTK rarefaction, the Chao1 estimator, and Recon v2.1 estimates of unobserved clonotypes were used to assess repertoire richness. Generation probabilities for all TCRbeta clonotypes obtained by the gDNA method from a few donors were computed using OLGA. The clones in this table, taken by TCRdb from immuneACCESS, are in-frame only. Not every clone is retained; where verified, under half of the shortfall comes from an unresolved V gene, and the cause of the rest is unknown. V and J calls and clone size follow that table, whereas D and trimming were derived from the DNA. The table for this sample lists 2.5 million or so clones; approximately 90% of them were counted only once. The leading ten clones occupy under 0.15% of the sample.

Inclusive of the bounding cysteine and phenylalanine, the CDR3 is 15 residues long. The only DNA kept is the CDR3, 45 bases in frame from the first base. From a lookup of the germline V gene, CDR1 and CDR2 are SGHNT and YENEEA. V is cut back by 4 bases and J by 4 bases, with 6 bases in the junction unmatched. Donors were healthy HIV-negative adults with no recently reported acute infections or vaccinations. Every donor was a Caucasian adult living in Nashville, Tennessee, USA. CD4+ T cells were enriched by magnetic negative selection; naive cells were then positively selected on CD45RA, and the negative fraction formed the memory subset. After blood collection by leukapheresis, PBMCs were isolated using Ficoll-Histopaque density gradient centrifugation and then cryopreserved in the vapor phase of liquid nitrogen. Analytical flow cytometry was used to check the purity and quantity of each magnetically sorted T cell population. From each sorted fraction, genomic DNA was isolated and quantified by UV absorbance on a Nanodrop 2000c.

Input material: naive CD4+ T cells sorted from blood. The cell subset or site label of this sample denotes: CD45RA+ positively selected. This chain is built from TRBV11-3 and TRBJ2-5, with 10 middle bases fitting TRBD1. This receptor was taken from a man aged 18 to 29 in good health. The bases read TGTGCCAGCAGCTCCGGGACAGGGGACGGAGAGACCCAGTACTTC. It translates to CASSSGTGDGETQYF.